A single sample gave rise to the 32 T cell receptor beta chains below, sequenced in a study of Ad26.COV2.S vaccination and SARS-CoV-2 variants. Clones were sequenced by immunoSEQ multiplex PCR, and TCRdb holds only the in-frame ones, with some missing. The table has about 480,000 clones, roughly nine tenths seen once; the top ten hold around 13%. The treatment denotes: some 20 received Ad26.COV2.S at low or high dose, single or two shots; about 5 received placebo; per-sample allocation not given. Specimen acquisition occurred on day 63 following the initial vaccine or placebo injection. The sample here was peripheral blood, taken in a trial of Ad26.COV2.S vaccine versus placebo. The source is a person aged 18-65 years who received the Ad26.COV2.S COVID-19 vaccine or a placebo.

The chain combines TRBV27 with TRBJ2-1, with D possibly being TRBD2 (5 bases). The CDR3 extends over 17 amino acids. Germline CDR1 MNHEY, CDR2 SMNVEV (reference sequence). V was shortened by 5 bases and J by 4 bases, with 21 bases between the two germline ends. In DNA form, the CDR3 reads TGTGCCAGCAGTCCCCGAGTACTTGGCGGGCTGTACAATGAGCAGTTCTTC. Its translation: CASSPRVLGGLYNEQFF.

The chain is built from TRBV7-9 and TRBJ2-7, with D unclear. Germline V gene sequence: CDR1 SEHNR, CDR2 FQNEAQ (reference sequence). Trimming shortened V by 5 bases and J by 2 bases, and 7 bases separated the two germline ends. The CDR3 contains 12 residues. The CDR3 DNA reads as TGTGCCAGCAGCCCGGGTCCCTACGAGCAGTACTTC. It codes for CASSPGPYEQYF.

This clone was observed once. The chain recombines TRBV19 with TRBJ2-1; 12 nucleotides match TRBD2. Germline-derived CDR1 and CDR2 are LNHDA and SQIVND (reference sequence). The CDR3 runs to 14 residues. V lost 7 bases to trimming and J lost 4 bases; unmatched junction nucleotides: 2. The CDR3, as DNA: TGTGCCAGTACTGGACTAGCGGGATACAATGAGCAGTTCTTC. Residues: CASTGLAGYNEQFF.

Concerning this clone itself: The identical CDR3 is also encoded by other nucleotide sequences in the sample. The chain links TRBV5-1 to TRBJ2-7, with 10 bases identical to TRBD2. CDR1 SGHRS and CDR2 YFSETQ come from the germline V gene. CDR3 length: 14 residues. With V trimmed by 2 bases and J by 4 bases, 3 bases remained unmatched. CDR3 loop: CASSLAGGPYEQYF. In DNA form, the CDR3 reads TGCGCCAGCAGCTTAGCGGGAGGGCCATACGAGCAGTACTTC.

V gene TRBV9 combines with J gene TRBJ1-1, with D perhaps matching TRBD1 (5 bases). The CDR3 runs to 15 residues. Germline loops: CDR1 SGDLS, CDR2 YYNGEE. The ends were cut back, 4 bases at V and 0 bases at J, with 13 bases in the middle. The CDR3, as DNA: TGTGCCAGCAGCTCAACAGGTCACATGAACACTGAAGCTTTCTTT. Encoded protein: CASSSTGHMNTEAFF.

A word on this clone: Different DNA sequences within this sample yield the same CDR3. The rearrangement links TRBV5-1 to TRBJ2-1; the D call may be TRBD1 or TRBD2 (5 bases each). The germline CDR1 and CDR2 sequences are SGHRS and YFSETQ. V was trimmed by 5 bases and J by 3 bases, leaving 9 bases between them. The CDR3 spans 13 residues. The CDR3 protein is CASSLGGYNEQFF. The DNA of the CDR3 is TGCGCCAGCAGTCTTGGGGGCTACAATGAGCAGTTCTTC. The full variable domain, in which reference TRBV5-1 and TRBJ2-1 provide the parts outside the CDR3, is KAGVTQTPRYLIKTRGQQVTLSCSPISGHRSVSWYQQTPGQGLQFLFEYFSETQRNKGNFPGRFSGRQFSNSRSEMNVSTLELGDSALYLCASSLGGYNEQFFGPGTRLTVL.

This clone has only one observation. This chain joins TRBV11-1 and TRBJ2-1; possibly TRBD2 for D (5 bases). Trimming removed 3 bases at V and 4 bases at J, with 10 bases between. The CDR3 length is 14 residues. From germline, CDR1 is SGHAT and CDR2 FQDESV (reference sequence). The DNA for the CDR3 is TGTGCCAGCAGCTTCTCGGCGGGTTACAATGAGCAGTTCTTC. Translated: CASSFSAGYNEQFF.

This clone was observed once. The chain combines TRBV10-3 with TRBJ2-5; 8 bases are shared with TRBD2. Germline V gene data show CDR1 as ENHRY and CDR2 as SYGVKD. The CDR3 loop spans 15 amino acids. Germline trimming cut 4 bases from V and 1 base from J; bases unmatched to any gene: 5. CDR3 sequence (DNA): TGTGCCATCAGTGTCCTAGCGGGCGCCCAAGAGACCCAGTACTTC. Amino acid sequence: CAISVLAGAQETQYF.

This clone has a single count. V gene TRBV4-2 combines with J gene TRBJ2-7, with D perhaps matching TRBD2 (6 bases). The V gene lost 0 bases and the J gene lost 1 base, with 16 bases spanning the gap. CDR3 size: 17 residues. The germline gives CDR1 LGHNA, CDR2 YNFKEQ. CDR3 amino acids: CASSQDRLASASYEQYF. In nucleotides, the CDR3 is TGTGCCAGCAGCCAAGACCGACTGGCTAGCGCTTCCTACGAGCAGTACTTC.

This sequence joins TRBV7-9 and TRBJ2-4, with 11 positions matching TRBD2. The junction had 6 bases not matched to a gene; V was cut back by 5 bases and J by 3 bases. The CDR3 totals 16 residues. Germline CDR1 reads SEHNR; CDR2 reads FQNEAQ (reference sequence). The CDR3 loop reads CASSRGTSGYKNIQYF. CDR3 in DNA: TGTGCCAGCAGCAGAGGGACTAGCGGTTACAAAAACATTCAGTACTTC.

This clone was seen a few times. As DNA, the CDR3 is TGTGCCAGTAGTATAGTCCAGCGACAGGGGATGAACACCATATATTTT. This codes for CASSIVQRQGMNTIYF. The rearrangement uses TRBV19 and TRBJ1-3; TRBD1 matches 8 bases. The V and J ends lost 1 base and 7 bases, in that order; junction bases with no gene match: 9. CDR3 length: 16 amino acids. Germline CDR1 is LNHDA and CDR2 is SQIVND (reference sequence). The variable domain in full, with the rest retrieved from reference TRBV19 and TRBJ1-3, is DGGITQSPKYLFRKEGQNVTLSCEQNLNHDAMYWYRQDPGQGLRLIYYSQIVNDFQKGDIAEGYSVSREKKESFPLTVTSAQKNPTAFYLCASSIVQRQGMNTIYFGEGSWLTVV.

This clone was seen more than once but under ten times. This CDR3 is also generated by other DNA sequences in the sample. V is TRBV9 and J is TRBJ1-3; possible D gene TRBD1, 6 bases. The germline CDR1 and CDR2 sequences are SGDLS and YYNGEE. The V end lost 2 bases, the J end lost 4 bases, and 10 bases lay between the germline ends. The CDR3 is made up of 14 amino acids. In DNA, the CDR3 is TGTGCCAGCAGCGTTGGGGGGCTCGGAAACACCATATATTTT. This sequence encodes CASSVGGLGNTIYF.

The chain joins TRBV11-2 to TRBJ2-7; 14 nucleotides align to TRBD2. The V and J ends lost 5 bases and 7 bases, in that order; junction bases with no gene match: 7. In germline, CDR1 is SGHAT, CDR2 FQNNGV. The CDR3 is 15 amino acids. This chain's CDR3 is CASSPGTSGSEEQYF. CDR3 nucleotide sequence: TGTGCCAGCAGCCCTGGGACTAGCGGGAGCGAGGAGCAGTACTTC. Supplemented by reference TRBV11-2 and TRBJ2-7, the full variable domain reads EAGVAQSPRYKIIEKRQSVAFWCNPISGHATLYWYQQILGQGPKLLIQFQNNGVVDDSQLPKDRFSAERLKGVDSTLKIQPAKLEDSAVYLCASSPGTSGSEEQYFGPGTRLTVT.

This chain uses TRBV6-4 with TRBJ1-5, with TRBD1 matching over 8 bases. V was clipped by 1 base and J by 4 bases; unmatched bases: 3. Germline V gene lookup returns CDR1 MRHNA and CDR2 SNTAGT. The CDR3 spans 15 residues. DNA of the CDR3: TGTGCCAGCAGTGACTTGGACAGGGCGAATCAGCCCCAGCATTTT. This gives the protein CASSDLDRANQPQHF.

This sequence joins TRBV7-2 and TRBJ2-5; 10 bases are a match to TRBD1. The CDR3 loop spans 16 amino acids. Germline loops: CDR1 SGHTA, CDR2 FQGNSA. Unmatched junction bases numbered 5, after V lost 1 base and J lost 3 bases. This CDR3 reads CASSLGEGQGEETQYF. The CDR3 DNA reads as TGTGCCAGCAGCTTAGGGGAAGGACAGGGGGAAGAGACCCAGTACTTC.

The V and J genes are TRBV7-2 and TRBJ2-7, with 9 bases that match TRBD2. After removal of 0 bases from V and 6 bases from J, the junction contained 9 bases not matched to a gene. This CDR3 comprises 16 residues. Germline-derived CDR1 and CDR2 are SGHTA and FQGNSA. The chain's CDR3 is CASSLAAGLASGEQYF. The CDR3 nucleotides read TGTGCCAGCAGCTTAGCCGCGGGACTAGCCTCCGGCGAGCAGTACTTC. Variable domain in full (rest from reference TRBV7-2 and TRBJ2-7): GAGVSQSPSNKVTEKGKDVELRCDPISGHTALYWYRQSLGQGLEFLIYFQGNSAPDKSGLPSDRFSAERTGGSVSTLTIQRTQQEDSAVYLCASSLAAGLASGEQYFGPGTRLTVT.

This chain uses TRBV27 with TRBJ1-5, with a possible D match to TRBD1 (5 bases). The germline V and J ends were trimmed by 5 bases and 4 bases, with 12 bases remaining between them. This CDR3 region has 14 residues. CDR1 MNHEY and CDR2 SMNVEV come from the germline V gene (reference sequence). The CDR3 DNA follows: TGTGCCAGCAGTCCGGGGCGGGGGAATCAGCCCCAGCATTTT. As protein: CASSPGRGNQPQHF.

This clone appeared once. The DNA of the CDR3 is TGCGCCAGCAGTGAAGTGGAACAGGGGATGGGCTCCTACAATGAGCAGTTCTTC. Encoded protein: CASSEVEQGMGSYNEQFF. The chain joins TRBV10-1 to TRBJ2-1; 7 bases match TRBD1. V shed 3 bases and J 0 bases; nucleotides not matched to a gene: 11. The CDR3 extends over 18 amino acids. Germline loops: CDR1 WNHNN, CDR2 SYGVQD (reference sequence).

The chain carries TRBV10-3 and TRBJ2-7, with a tentative D call TRBD2 (6 bases). CDR3 size: 12 residues. CDR1 and CDR2 from the germline V gene are ENHRY and SYGVKD. The chain's CDR3 is CGTGTQPYEQYF. The CDR3 DNA is TGTGGCACCGGGACTCAACCCTACGAGCAGTACTTC.

This clone came up once. The rearrangement uses TRBV2 and TRBJ1-5; 9 bases map to TRBD1. V lost 6 bases to trimming and J lost 4 bases; unmatched junction nucleotides: 4. CDR3 length: 14 amino acids. The germline V gene encodes CDR1 SNHLY and CDR2 FYNNEI. CDR3 sequence reads: CASRADRGNQPQHF. The CDR3 DNA sequence: TGTGCCAGCAGAGCGGACAGGGGAAATCAGCCCCAGCATTTT.

This clone has just a few counts. The V gene is TRBV5-4, the J gene TRBJ2-5; TRBD2 agrees at 8 bases. The CDR3 has 14 amino acids. The germline CDR1 and CDR2 sequences are SGHNT and YYREEE (reference sequence). The V and J ends lost 0 bases and 5 bases, in that order; junction bases with no gene match: 3. Here the CDR3 reads CASSLAGGAETQYF. The CDR3 nucleotides read TGTGCCAGCAGCTTGGCCGGGGGGGCGGAGACCCAGTACTTC.

This clone has only a few counts. This rearrangement joins TRBV28 to TRBJ1-5; D is ambiguous. Germline lookup yields CDR1 MDHEN and CDR2 SYDVKM. The CDR3 runs 13 residues. V lost 4 bases and J lost 7, with 11 bases in between. The DNA for the CDR3 is TGTGCCAGCAGTTCACCCCCGGCGCAGCCCCAGCATTTT. Its protein is CASSSPPAQPQHF.

This chain links TRBV11-3 with TRBJ2-5; no firm D call. The V end was cut by 3 bases, the J end by 0 bases, with 8 bases between. CDR1 SGHNT and CDR2 YENEEA come from the germline V gene. The length of the CDR3 is 14 residues. The CDR3 DNA follows: TGTGCCAGCAGCTTGGACGGCAACCAAGAGACCCAGTACTTC. Protein product: CASSLDGNQETQYF.

The chain is built from TRBV24-1 and TRBJ1-5; D not resolved. The CDR3 runs to 13 residues. Looked up from germline, CDR1 is KGHDR and CDR2 is SFDVKD. V was trimmed by 6 bases and J by 3 bases, leaving 8 bases between them. The CDR3 coding sequence is TGTGCCACCAGTTTCGGACTCAATCAGCCCCAGCATTTT. Translated, it gives CATSFGLNQPQHF.

The chain joins TRBV11-2 to TRBJ1-2, with TRBD1 matching over 8 bases. The CDR3 sequence is 15 residues long. Losses at the gene ends were 1 base for V and 7 bases for J; bases not matched to a gene: 8. Germline V gives CDR1 SGHAT, CDR2 FQNNGV. For the CDR3, the DNA is TGTGCCAGCAGCTTAGGGGCAGGGGGCCGGTCTGGCTACACCTTC. It specifies CASSLGAGGRSGYTF.

This chain connects TRBV6-5 to TRBJ1-2; no clear D gene. Germline CDR1 is MNHEY and CDR2 is SVGAGI. V gave up 1 base and J gave up 6 bases, with 9 bases separating them. The CDR3 is made up of 13 amino acids. CDR3 sequence reads: CASSYLTLDGYTF. The CDR3 DNA sequence: TGTGCCAGCAGTTACTTAACGCTGGATGGCTACACCTTC.

The rearrangement links TRBV6-2 or TRBV6-3 to TRBJ2-1; D could derive from TRBD1 or TRBD2 (5 bases each). This CDR3 is 15 amino acids long. Germline CDR1 and CDR2: MNHEY and SVGEGT. V lost 5 bases and J 7 bases, leaving 18 bases between the germline ends. The CDR3 is CASSPWLGVANEQFF. The CDR3 nucleotides are TGTGCCAGCAGTCCGTGGTTGGGGGTGGCTAATGAGCAGTTCTTC.

The rearrangement uses TRBV28 and TRBJ1-1, with D tentatively TRBD1 (5 bases). Per the germline V gene, CDR1 is MDHEN and CDR2 is SYDVKM. The germline V and J ends were trimmed by 7 bases and 8 bases, with 11 bases remaining between them. CDR3 length: 11 residues. This CDR3 is CASTLNREAFF. The CDR3 nucleotides are TGTGCCAGCACCTTAAACAGGGAAGCTTTCTTT.

The rearrangement uses TRBV28 and TRBJ2-7; TRBD2 agrees at 8 bases. Germline V gives CDR1 MDHEN, CDR2 SYDVKM. J gave up 4 bases and V 6 bases, and 8 bases lay outside the gene matches. The CDR3 is 14 residues long. The CDR3 nucleotides are TGTGCCAGCAGGGGGGGGACTAGTACTTACGAGCAGTACTTC. Protein product: CASRGGTSTYEQYF.

Only a few counts were recorded for this clone. J is TRBJ1-1 and V is TRBV14; unclear D gene. The CDR3 is 19 residues long. Germline V gene sequence: CDR1 SGHDN, CDR2 FVKESK. V shed 0 bases and J shed 1 base, with 21 bases lying between them. CDR3 region: CASSQDLTLASFPNTEAFF. CDR3 in DNA: TGTGCCAGCAGCCAAGATTTGACCTTGGCAAGTTTCCCGAACACTGAAGCTTTCTTT.

To note about this clone: Within the sample, other DNA sequences also encode this same CDR3. V is TRBV15 and J is TRBJ1-4; TRBD1 agrees at 8 bases. V was clipped by 0 bases and J by 7 bases; unmatched bases: 7. Germline CDR1 reads LNHNV; CDR2 reads YYDKDF (reference sequence). This CDR3 has 16 residues. CDR3 bases: TGTGCCACCAGCAGAGATCTACAGGGGGGAAGTGAAAAACTGTTTTTT. Amino acids: CATSRDLQGGSEKLFF. Based on the CDR3 plus reference TRBV15 and TRBJ1-4, the full variable domain is DAMVIQNPRYQVTQFGKPVTLSCSQTLNHNVMYWYQQKSSQAPKLLFHYYDKDFNNEADTPDNFQSRRPNTSFCFLDIRSPGLGDTAMYLCATSRDLQGGSEKLFFGSGTQLSVL.

This clone was counted at least ten times. The rearrangement links TRBV6-1 to TRBJ1-6; D remains unclear. The germline CDR1 and CDR2 sequences are MNHNS and SASEGT. The CDR3 extends over 14 amino acids. The V end lost 3 bases, the J end lost 9 bases, and 12 bases lay between the germline ends. The CDR3 DNA is TGTGCCAGCAGTGACATGGGAAGACGTTCACCCCTCCACTTT. This encodes CASSDMGRRSPLHF.